This T cell receptor (beta chain) is drawn from a study of shared clonotypes between healthy human individuals. Sequencing used immunoSEQ multiplex PCR; TCRdb keeps in-frame clones, though not all of them. The sample shows approximately 2.3 million clones, approximately 95% of them seen only once. On this clone: The antigen is unknown.

The CDR3 runs 16 residues. Trimming left V 0 bases short and J 1 base short, with 12 bases between. Germline assignment: CDR1 MDHEN and CDR2 SYDVKM. Study results and limitations: Against clonotypes common to all four donors, non-shared ones had lower generation probabilities.

The sample was naive CD4+ T cells from PBMCs. The sample's subset: CD45RA+ positively selected. V and J are TRBV28 and TRBJ1-1; maybe TRBD1 (6 bases). The origin of this receptor is a man between 18 and 35 years old in good health. Some clones in this sample may be carry-over from other donors' samples. This chain's CDR3 is CASSLWGAGSNTEAFF. CDR3 sequence (DNA): TGTGCCAGCAGTTTATGGGGGGCGGGGTCGAACACTGAAGCTTTCTTT.